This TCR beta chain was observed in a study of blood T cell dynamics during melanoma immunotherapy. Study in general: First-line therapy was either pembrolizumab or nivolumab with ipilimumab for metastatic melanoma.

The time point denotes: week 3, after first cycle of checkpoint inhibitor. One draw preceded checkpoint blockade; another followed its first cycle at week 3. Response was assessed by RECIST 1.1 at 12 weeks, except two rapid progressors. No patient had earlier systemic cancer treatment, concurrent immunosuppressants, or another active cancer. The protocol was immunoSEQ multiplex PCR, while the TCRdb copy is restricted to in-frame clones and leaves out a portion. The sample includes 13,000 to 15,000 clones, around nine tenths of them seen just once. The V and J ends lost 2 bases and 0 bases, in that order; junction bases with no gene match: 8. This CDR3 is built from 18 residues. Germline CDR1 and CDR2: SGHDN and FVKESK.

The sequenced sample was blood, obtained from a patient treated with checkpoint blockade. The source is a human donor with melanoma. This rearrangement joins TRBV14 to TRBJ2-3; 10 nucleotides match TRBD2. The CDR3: CASSQPTSGRGSTDTQYF. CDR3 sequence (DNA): TGTGCCAGCAGCCAACCGACTAGCGGGCGGGGTAGCACAGATACGCAGTATTTT.